A single sample gave rise to the 28 T cell receptor beta chains below, sequenced in a study of shared clonotypes between healthy human individuals. Method: immunoSEQ multiplex PCR; TCRdb's copy keeps in-frame clones and lacks some. The sample has some 2 million clones; approximately 95% are singletons. The naive CD8 population came from CD45RO-negative cells selected for CCR7, without terminally differentiated effector memory CD45RA+ cells. The sequenced sample was naive CD8+ T cells sorted from blood. The receptors were sampled from a man between 18 and 29 years old in good health.

This chain links TRBV6-6 with TRBJ1-6, with TRBD1 identical over 9 bases. After removal of 7 bases from V and 4 bases from J, the junction contained 8 bases not matched to a gene. The germline V gene has CDR1 MNHNY and CDR2 SVGAGI (reference sequence). The CDR3 sequence is 16 residues long. This CDR3 is CASTGQGTIYNSPLHF. As DNA, the CDR3 is TGTGCCAGCACCGGACAGGGGACCATTTATAATTCACCCCTCCACTTT.

The rearrangement links TRBV19 to TRBJ1-1, with unresolved D. CDR3 size: 15 residues. CDR1 and CDR2 from the germline V gene are LNHDA and SQIVND (reference sequence). Trimming pared 1 base from V and 0 bases from J, leaving 9 bases between. The CDR3 DNA follows: TGTGCCAGTAGTATAGTAGGGATGATGAACACTGAAGCTTTCTTT. Protein: CASSIVGMMNTEAFF.

This chain connects TRBV4-1 to TRBJ2-2, with a tentative D call TRBD2 (6 bases). Trimming cost V 4 bases and J 5 bases, with 11 bases left between them. The CDR3 length is 14 residues. Germline CDR1 and CDR2: MGHRA and YSYEKL. In DNA, the CDR3 is TGCGCCAGCAGCCCCGAGGAGGGAACCGGGGAGCTGTTTTTT. Protein: CASSPEEGTGELFF.

The V gene is TRBV18, the J gene TRBJ2-3, with 8 bases identical to TRBD2. This CDR3 spans 15 amino acids. J gave up 6 bases and V 1 base, and 6 bases lay outside the gene matches. The germline CDR1 and CDR2 sequences are KGHSH and LQKENI. CDR3 protein: CASSPLGSGGDTQYF. The DNA of the CDR3 is TGTGCCAGCTCACCACTGGGCAGCGGGGGTGATACGCAGTATTTT.

This chain's CDR3 is CASSAPEGAAYNEQFF. Here the CDR3 DNA reads TGTGCCAGCAGCGCACCGGAAGGGGCTGCCTACAATGAGCAGTTCTTC. This sequence joins TRBV9 and TRBJ2-1; possibly TRBD1 for D (5 bases). Deletions cut 3 bases from V and 2 bases from J, with 15 bases between. CDR1 and CDR2 (germline): SGDLS, YYNGEE. The CDR3 loop spans 16 amino acids.

The chain is built from TRBV2 and TRBJ1-4; 7 bases match TRBD1. Germline CDR1 SNHLY, CDR2 FYNNEI. Trimming cost V 6 bases and J 5 bases; bases outside gene matches: 6. The CDR3 totals 14 residues. The DNA for the CDR3 is TGTGCCAGCAGGCTCGGGACAGCAAATGAAAAACTGTTTTTT. Translating gives CASRLGTANEKLFF.

The CDR3: CASSPRGEQNTEAFF. DNA of the CDR3: TGTGCCAGCAGCCCTAGGGGTGAACAGAACACTGAAGCTTTCTTT. V is TRBV13 and J is TRBJ1-1; TRBD1 is a possible D gene (5 bases). CDR1 PRHDT and CDR2 FYEKMQ come from the germline V gene (reference sequence). The CDR3 runs to 15 residues. The V end lost 5 bases, the J end lost 1 base, and 14 bases lay between the germline ends.

This chain uses TRBV4-1 with TRBJ2-1, with 7 bases that match TRBD2. Germline assignment: CDR1 MGHRA and CDR2 YSYEKL. V shed 5 bases and J 9 bases; nucleotides not matched to a gene: 1. The CDR3 is 11 residues long. DNA for the CDR3: TGCGCCAGCAGCTCTAGCGGTGAGCAGTTCTTC. It codes for CASSSSGEQFF.

Points on this clone: Other DNA sequences in this sample translate to the same CDR3. V and J are TRBV5-6 and TRBJ2-2; 7 positions agree with TRBD1. The ends lost 3 bases at V and 4 bases at J; junction bases unmatched: 0. CDR1 and CDR2 from the germline V gene are SGHDT and YYEEEE. The CDR3 has 13 amino acids. The CDR3 nucleotides read TGTGCCAGCAGCTCAGGGGGCACCGGGGAGCTGTTTTTT. Encoded protein: CASSSGGTGELFF.

Concerning this clone: Other nucleotide sequences from this sample produce the same CDR3. The chain couples TRBV30 to TRBJ2-5; perhaps TRBD1 as D (6 bases). The germline V gene encodes CDR1 GTSNPN and CDR2 SVGIG (reference sequence). With 4 bases removed from V and 2 bases from J, the gap between germline ends came to 8 bases. The CDR3 length is 12 residues. CDR3 protein: CAWTGDQETQYF. The CDR3 DNA is TGTGCCTGGACAGGGGATCAAGAGACCCAGTACTTC. The full variable domain, completed using reference TRBV30 and TRBJ2-5, is SQTIHQWPATLVQPVGSPLSLECTVEGTSNPNLYWYRQAAGRGLQLLFYSVGIGQISSEVPQNLSASRPQDRQFILSSKKLLLSDSGFYLCAWTGDQETQYFGPGTRLLVL.

CDR3 in amino acids: CASSSQISSEGEQFF. CDR3 nucleotide sequence: TGTGCCAGCAGCTCACAGATATCTAGCGAGGGTGAGCAGTTCTTC. The gene calls are TRBV13 and TRBJ2-1, with D perhaps matching TRBD2 (6 bases). Per germline, CDR1 PRHDT and CDR2 FYEKMQ (reference sequence). This CDR3 spans 15 amino acids. V was cut by 4 bases and J by 9 bases, with 19 bases left in between.

J is TRBJ2-7 and V is TRBV5-6; the D gene is possibly TRBD1 (6 bases). From germline, CDR1 is SGHDT and CDR2 YYEEEE. Trimming left V 4 bases short and J 3 bases short, with 20 bases between. The CDR3 has 16 amino acids. The CDR3: CASSLSLGTIYYEQYF. DNA for the CDR3: TGTGCCAGCAGCCTCTCCCTTGGGACAATCTACTACGAGCAGTACTTC.

This rearrangement joins TRBV5-1 to TRBJ2-3; D is perhaps TRBD1 or TRBD2 (5 bases each). Trimming shortened V by 5 bases and J by 6 bases, and 16 bases separated the two germline ends. The CDR3 has 14 residues. Looked up from germline, CDR1 is SGHRS and CDR2 is YFSETQ. The CDR3 reads CASSKGGDRDTQYF. DNA of the CDR3: TGCGCCAGCAGTAAAGGTGGGGACCGGGATACGCAGTATTTT.

V is TRBV9 and J is TRBJ2-2, with 9 bases lining up with TRBD2. The CDR3 has 16 residues. Germline V gene data show CDR1 as SGDLS and CDR2 as YYNGEE. Trimming cost V 0 bases and J 3 bases; bases outside gene matches: 3. CDR3 residues: CASSVAGLAYTGELFF. The CDR3 coding sequence is TGTGCCAGCAGCGTAGCGGGACTAGCATACACCGGGGAGCTGTTTTTT. The full variable domain, in which reference TRBV9 and TRBJ2-2 provide the parts outside the CDR3, is DSGVTQTPKHLITATGQRVTLRCSPRSGDLSVYWYQQSLDQGLQFLIQYYNGEERAKGNILERFSAQQFPDLHSELNLSSLELGDSALYFCASSVAGLAYTGELFFGEGSRLTVL.

On this clone: Distinct nucleotide sequences in the sample also encode this CDR3. The chain couples TRBV7-9 to TRBJ2-2; TRBD1 is a possible D gene (7 bases). Trimming shortened V by 1 base and J by 4 bases, and 13 bases separated the two germline ends. Germline CDR1 SEHNR, CDR2 FQNEAQ (reference sequence). CDR3 length: 16 amino acids. The CDR3 reads CASSLVAGGPTGELFF. DNA for the CDR3: TGTGCCAGCAGCTTAGTGGCAGGGGGGCCCACCGGGGAGCTGTTTTTT.

This chain joins TRBV19 and TRBJ1-4; tentatively, D is TRBD1 (6 bases). The CDR3 runs 14 residues. The V end lost 7 bases, the J end lost 1 base, and 10 bases lay between the germline ends. The germline V gene has CDR1 LNHDA and CDR2 SQIVND (reference sequence). The CDR3 is CASTPTGTNEKLFF. CDR3 in DNA: TGTGCCAGTACCCCGACAGGAACTAATGAAAAACTGTTTTTT.

This clone occurred once. The same CDR3 is also encoded by other DNA sequences in this sample. V gene TRBV7-2 combines with J gene TRBJ2-1; 13 bases fit TRBD2. The CDR3 runs 15 residues. J was trimmed by 8 bases and V by 4 bases; bases with no gene match: 5. Germline-derived CDR1 and CDR2 are SGHTA and FQGNSA. The CDR3 is CASSSTSGRADEQFF. In DNA form, the CDR3 reads TGTGCCAGCAGCTCAACTAGCGGGAGGGCCGATGAGCAGTTCTTC.

This chain uses TRBV21-1 with TRBJ1-2. TRBV21-1 is a documented pseudogene. The CDR3 runs 19 residues. The CDR3 DNA reads as TGTGCCAGCAGCAAAGGCGCCAGGGAGGGGGATTGGACTAACTATGGCTACACCTTC. Translating gives CASSKGAREGDWTNYGYTF.

CDR3 DNA: TGTGCCTGGAACGCGGCCAGCTCCTACGAGCAGTACTTC. Its protein product is CAWNAASSYEQYF. J is TRBJ2-7 and V is TRBV30, with D unresolved. CDR3 size: 13 residues. Germline loops: CDR1 GTSNPN, CDR2 SVGIG (reference sequence). The V end lost 4 bases, the J end lost 0 bases, and 10 bases lay between the germline ends. The full variable domain, with the rest looked up from reference TRBV30 and TRBJ2-7, is SQTIHQWPATLVQPVGSPLSLECTVEGTSNPNLYWYRQAAGRGLQLLFYSVGIGQISSEVPQNLSASRPQDRQFILSSKKLLLSDSGFYLCAWNAASSYEQYFGPGTRLTVT.

The chain uses TRBV2 and TRBJ1-2, with 12 bases identical to TRBD1. The germline CDR1 and CDR2 sequences are SNHLY and FYNNEI. The CDR3 is 14 amino acids. Trimming took 7 bases from V and 8 from J; bases not matched to a gene: 8. The CDR3 spells CASKPGQGASGYTF. The CDR3 DNA reads as TGTGCCAGCAAACCGGGACAGGGGGCTTCGGGCTACACCTTC.

This clone is a singleton in its sample. The chain carries TRBV5-4 and TRBJ2-7; the D gene is possibly TRBD2 (7 bases). Germline CDR1 and CDR2: SGHNT and YYREEE (reference sequence). The V and J ends lost 0 bases and 6 bases respectively, with 16 bases between them. CDR3 length: 15 amino acids. CDR3 sequence: CASSLDYGGPFEQYF. For the CDR3, the DNA is TGTGCCAGCAGCTTGGATTACGGGGGGCCCTTCGAGCAGTACTTC.

The gene calls are TRBV7-2 and TRBJ2-3, with TRBD1 matching over 7 bases. V dropped 1 base and J dropped 7; count of bases not matched to a gene: 11. This CDR3 region has 16 residues. CDR1 and CDR2 from the germline V gene are SGHTA and FQGNSA. CDR3 protein: CASSLDPRQGFNTQYF. The CDR3 DNA follows: TGTGCCAGCAGCTTAGACCCTAGACAGGGTTTCAATACGCAGTATTTT.

This clone was recorded only once. The chain carries TRBV27 and TRBJ1-2; 8 bases align to TRBD1. The CDR3 runs 14 residues. The ends lost 6 bases at V and 7 bases at J; junction bases unmatched: 10. Germline lookup yields CDR1 MNHEY and CDR2 SMNVEV (reference sequence). Here the CDR3 reads CASRPSTGVVGYTF. The CDR3 bases are TGTGCCAGCAGACCTTCGACAGGGGTTGTTGGCTACACCTTC.

V gene TRBV27 combines with J gene TRBJ2-2, with D tentatively TRBD1 (6 bases). Trimming cost V 5 bases and J 9 bases, with 16 bases left between them. CDR3 length: 14 amino acids. Germline CDR1 and CDR2: MNHEY and SMNVEV (reference sequence). The CDR3 DNA follows: TGTGCCAGCAGTCCCCTCGTGGGGGCCAGGGAGCTGTTTTTT. Its translation is CASSPLVGARELFF.

The chain combines TRBV15 with TRBJ1-2; D unclear. Germline loops: CDR1 LNHNV, CDR2 YYDKDF (reference sequence). V was clipped by 1 base and J by 3 bases, with 12 bases between them. This CDR3 spans 15 amino acids. CDR3: CATSRVEQSHYGYTF. The CDR3 coding sequence is TGTGCCACCAGCAGAGTGGAGCAGTCCCACTATGGCTACACCTTC. Variable domain in full (rest from reference TRBV15 and TRBJ1-2): DAMVIQNPRYQVTQFGKPVTLSCSQTLNHNVMYWYQQKSSQAPKLLFHYYDKDFNNEADTPDNFQSRRPNTSFCFLDIRSPGLGDTAMYLCATSRVEQSHYGYTFGSGTRLTVV.

This clone appeared once. The identical CDR3 is also encoded by other nucleotide sequences in the sample. This chain uses TRBV9 with TRBJ2-7, with 9 nucleotides matching TRBD1. This CDR3 contains 15 residues. V lost 0 bases and J lost 3; bases outside the gene matches: 4. CDR1 and CDR2 from the germline V gene are SGDLS and YYNGEE. The CDR3, as DNA: TGTGCCAGCAGCGTAGCCGGGGGACAGGGCTACGAGCAGTACTTC. It specifies CASSVAGGQGYEQYF.

In nucleotides, the CDR3 is TGTGCTAGTGGTTATGCTAGCACGTCCTACGAGCAGTACTTC. Encoded protein: CASGYASTSYEQYF. The chain employs TRBV12-5 and TRBJ2-7; D possibly corresponds to TRBD2 (5 bases). This CDR3 is built from 14 residues. In germline, CDR1 is LGHNT, CDR2 FRNRAP. V dropped 4 bases and J dropped 1 base, with 11 bases sitting between them.

The gene calls are TRBV30 and TRBJ1-1, with D maybe TRBD1 (6 bases). CDR1 and CDR2 from the germline V gene are GTSNPN and SVGIG (reference sequence). The CDR3 sequence is 12 residues long. V dropped 8 bases and J dropped 0 bases, with 10 bases sitting between them. CDR3 coding DNA: TGTGCCCTACAGGGTCTGAACACTGAAGCTTTCTTT. Its protein product is CALQGLNTEAFF. The full variable domain, completed using reference TRBV30 and TRBJ1-1, is SQTIHQWPATLVQPVGSPLSLECTVEGTSNPNLYWYRQAAGRGLQLLFYSVGIGQISSEVPQNLSASRPQDRQFILSSKKLLLSDSGFYLCALQGLNTEAFFGQGTRLTVV.